The clone carrying this T cell receptor (beta chain) was detected only once. The sample belongs to a study of blood T cells in healthy people across ages. The use of a sample-barcoded 5' primer and a J-beta primer mix characterized a second PCR of roughly 7 to 11 cycles. TCRdb analysed the 5' RACE reads with MiXCR anew, one entry per CDR3 protein. The sample has 700,000 or so distinct CDR3 sequences, about 20% seen once. This TCR was recovered from a man in his 70s in good health. The sample consisted of blood.

The CDR3 region has the DNA TGTGCCAGCGCCGACATGGACAGGCAAGAGACCCAGTACTTC. Protein: CASADMDRQETQYF. This rearrangement joins TRBV6-6 to TRBJ2-5; 7 nucleotides agree with TRBD1. Looked up from germline, CDR1 is MNHNY and CDR2 is SVGAGI (reference sequence). The CDR3 extends over 14 amino acids. J was trimmed by 2 bases and V by 8 bases; bases with no gene match: 8.